The rows below give T cell receptor beta chains drawn from one sample of a study of patients and donors after allogeneic stem cell transplantation. TCRdb independently ran MiXCR on the RT-PCR reads; one entry per CDR3 protein. The sample lists tens of thousands of distinct CDR3 sequences, roughly 5.2% occurring once. Sequencing used blood, either unsorted or a sorted T cell fraction (not recorded which). These receptors came from a human donor who was either an allogeneic HSCT recipient or a stem cell or donor lymphocyte infusion donor (not recorded which). It is not recorded whose cells these are; they may come from a transplant donor. CDR3s leave out the opening cysteine and the closing phenylalanine or tryptophan. Each record gives: V gene, clone size, D gene, CDR3 protein. D genes are given only for firm matches. For some rows the clone size is stated as once, few or many, or as a class when expanded; others skip it.

>TRBV20-1|many|TRBD2
SAGTSDNQETQY
>TRBV20-1|few|TRBD2
SGLAGSNEQF
>TRBV10-2|many|TRBD2
ASCPTSGGDTQY
>TRBV4-1|many|NA
ASSQDHGTPAGELF
>TRBV12-3/TRBV12-4|NA|NA
ASSQQGIAKNIQY
>TRBV9|medium-sized|NA
ASSVAGEETQY
>TRBV16|NA|NA
ASSHSGANVLT
>TRBV12-3/TRBV12-4|few|TRBD1
ASSLVSLRDRVGGSSNQPQH
>TRBV10-1|many|TRBD2
ASSSGGRSTQY
>TRBV7-8|many|NA
ASSSETGHVVTDTQY
>TRBV5-1|NA|NA
ASSLGQANTEAF
>TRBV6-1|many|NA
ASGGPEQY
>TRBV27|many|TRBD1
ASSFLKGTGVNTEAF
>TRBV4-2|many|NA
ASSPGGGTRNTEAF
>TRBV20-1|NA|NA
SASLWGEQF
>TRBV19|few|NA
ASTDLPRQDDYGYT
>TRBV11-2|many|TRBD2
ASSTLAGDEQF
>TRBV6-2/TRBV6-3|many|NA
ASSYTAPSYNEQF
>TRBV5-1|many|TRBD1
ASSQGATDTQY
>TRBV20-1|many|TRBD1
SATGQAQETQY
>TRBV5-1|few|NA
ASSLTASNTGELF
>TRBV6-1|NA|NA
ASSSPGSFSGNEQF
>TRBV20-1|few|NA
SAREPGAGGYT
>TRBV20-1|many|TRBD2
SARRAGGDTQY
>TRBV18|NA|NA
ASSPPSGRSTEAF
>TRBV7-3|few|TRBD1
ASSSRGQAEAF
>TRBV7-2|many|NA
ASSSSPGTGELF
>TRBV5-1|few|NA
ASSLVAGTPQETQY
>TRBV7-9|many|TRBD1
ASSPGTGWNTEAF
>TRBV12-3/TRBV12-4|many|NA
ASTHLVESSYNEQF